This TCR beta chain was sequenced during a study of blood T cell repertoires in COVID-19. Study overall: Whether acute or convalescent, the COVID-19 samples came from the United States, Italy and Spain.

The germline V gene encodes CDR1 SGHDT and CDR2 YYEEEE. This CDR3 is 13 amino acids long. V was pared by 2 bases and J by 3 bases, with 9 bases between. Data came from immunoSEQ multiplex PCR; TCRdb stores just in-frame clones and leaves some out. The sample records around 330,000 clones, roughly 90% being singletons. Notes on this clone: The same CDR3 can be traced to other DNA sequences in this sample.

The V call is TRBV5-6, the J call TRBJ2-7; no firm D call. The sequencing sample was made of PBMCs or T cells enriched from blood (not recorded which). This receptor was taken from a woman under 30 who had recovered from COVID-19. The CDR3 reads CASSLNLFYEQYF. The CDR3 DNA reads TGTGCCAGCAGCTTAAACTTATTCTACGAGCAGTACTTC.